One sample yielded the 23 T cell receptor beta chains listed below, sequenced in a study of response to subunit inactivated influenza vaccine. TCRdb re-called the RT-PCR reads through MiXCR, storing one row per CDR3 protein. The repertoire consists of 500,000 or so distinct CDR3 sequences, with approximately 17% occurring once and the leading ten covering approximately 3%. The sample consisted of CD4+ T cells sorted from PBMCs, taken less than 30 months after vaccination. These receptors were obtained from a man between 50 and 70 years old who received an inactivated influenza vaccine.

V and J are TRBV7-9 and TRBJ2-1, with TRBD2 matching 8 bases. J lost 7 bases, V lost 4 bases, and 9 bases had no gene match. The CDR3 covers 15 residues. CDR1 and CDR2 (germline): SEHNR, FQNEAQ (reference sequence). The CDR3 sequence: CASSSRERGMNEQFF. The CDR3 DNA sequence: TGTGCCAGCAGCTCCAGGGAGCGGGGGATGAATGAGCAGTTCTTC.

The chain has TRBV4-1 and TRBJ1-1; TRBD1 matches 9 bases. Trimming removed 4 bases from V and 6 bases from J; junction bases left unmatched: 9. Germline CDR1 MGHRA, CDR2 YSYEKL. The CDR3 totals 15 residues. CDR3 nucleotides: TGCGCCAGCAGCCTCACCCGGACAGGGGCTCCTGAAGCTTTCTTT. Amino acids: CASSLTRTGAPEAFF.

V gene TRBV7-2 combines with J gene TRBJ2-2; D may match TRBD1 or TRBD2 (5 bases each). V was pared by 7 bases and J by 6 bases, with 12 bases between. CDR3 length: 13 residues. The V gene's germline CDR1 is SGHTA and CDR2 FQGNSA. The CDR3 loop is CASNTRGPGELFF. The CDR3 bases are TGTGCCAGCAACACAAGGGGACCCGGGGAGCTGTTTTTT.

The rearrangement links TRBV2 to TRBJ2-7; the match to TRBD1 covers 7 bases. Unmatched junction bases numbered 8, after V lost 7 bases and J lost 2 bases. CDR1 is SNHLY and CDR2 is FYNNEI in the germline V gene. The CDR3 runs to 14 residues. CDR3 sequence (DNA): TGTGCCAGCACCCCTGACAGGGTAGCCTACGAGCAGTACTTC. This sequence encodes CASTPDRVAYEQYF.

This clonotype was picked up a small number of times. The CDR3 nucleotides read TGTGCCAGCAGCCAAGATATATGGGACACCGGGGAGCTGTTTTTT. It yields the protein CASSQDIWDTGELFF. V gene TRBV14 combines with J gene TRBJ2-2; the D is unclear. The CDR3 loop spans 15 amino acids. V was pared by 0 bases and J by 3 bases, with 8 bases between. Germline V gene sequence: CDR1 SGHDN, CDR2 FVKESK. Full variable domain (remainder filled in from reference TRBV14 and TRBJ2-2): EAGVTQFPSHSVIEKGQTVTLRCDPISGHDNLYWYRRVMGKEIKFLLHFVKESKQDESGMPNNRFLAERTGGTYSTLKVQPAELEDSGVYFCASSQDIWDTGELFFGEGSRLTVL.

There are a few counts of this clonotype. The chain couples TRBV7-8 to TRBJ2-7; TRBD2 agrees at 11 bases. This CDR3 spans 17 amino acids. V was pared by 5 bases and J by 5 bases, with 14 bases of the junction left unmatched. CDR1 is SGHVS and CDR2 is FQNEAQ in the germline V gene. For the CDR3, the DNA is TGTGCCAGCAGCATACCGGGACTAGCGGCTCGGGGAAACGAGCAGTACTTC. Its protein is CASSIPGLAARGNEQYF.

V is TRBV19 and J is TRBJ2-7, with D possibly being TRBD1 or TRBD2 (5 bases each). CDR3 length: 13 residues. Germline V gene sequence: CDR1 LNHDA, CDR2 SQIVND (reference sequence). V was trimmed by 7 bases and J by 5 bases, leaving 15 bases between them. CDR3 protein: CASNNNRGNEQYF. CDR3 in DNA: TGTGCCAGTAATAATAATCGGGGCAACGAGCAGTACTTC. Drawing the rest from reference TRBV19 and TRBJ2-7, the complete variable domain is DGGITQSPKYLFRKEGQNVTLSCEQNLNHDAMYWYRQDPGQGLRLIYYSQIVNDFQKGDIAEGYSVSREKKESFPLTVTSAQKNPTAFYLCASNNNRGNEQYFGPGTRLTVT.

Worth noting for this clonotype: With a much larger clone just one base away, this may be a read error. This chain uses TRBV24-1 with TRBJ2-3; 8 nucleotides match TRBD1. This CDR3 has 21 residues. The germline V gene has CDR1 KGHDR and CDR2 SFDVKD. The CDR3: CGTSDSRAGGSSVFSTDTQYF. In DNA, the CDR3 is TGTGGCACCAGTGATTCAAGGGCAGGGGGCTCTTCGGTTTTTAGTACAGATACGCAGTATTTT.

This clonotype was counted only a few times. The chain couples TRBV28 to TRBJ2-7; D is possibly TRBD1 or TRBD2 (6 bases each). This CDR3 is 13 amino acids long. The germline V gene encodes CDR1 MDHEN and CDR2 SYDVKM. With 4 bases removed from V and 9 bases from J, the gap between germline ends came to 16 bases. The CDR3 protein is CASSSPGGERQYF. For the CDR3, the DNA is TGTGCCAGCAGTTCCCCCGGGGGCGAACGGCAGTACTTC.

There are a few counts of this clonotype. The chain is built from TRBV29-1 and TRBJ1-2, with D perhaps TRBD1 (5 bases). Germline loops: CDR1 SQVTM, CDR2 ANQGSEA. CDR3 size: 11 residues. Between the trimmed V and J ends, which lost 7 bases and 6 bases, there was a span of 12 bases. The DNA of the CDR3 is TGCAGCGCGGAACAGGCGAATGGCTACACCTTC. Translating gives CSAEQANGYTF.

The chain links TRBV3-1 to TRBJ2-5; no clear D gene. Looked up from germline, CDR1 is LGHDT and CDR2 is YNNKEL (reference sequence). CDR3 length: 16 residues. V was shortened by 0 bases and J by 1 base, with 12 bases between the two germline ends. The CDR3 coding sequence is TGTGCCAGCAGCCAAGATGGCTGGGCTGGCCAAGAGACCCAGTACTTC. It is translated as CASSQDGWAGQETQYF.

This chain uses TRBV29-1 with TRBJ2-2, with D possibly being TRBD1 (5 bases). V lost 2 bases and J lost 0, with 7 bases in between. Looked up from germline, CDR1 is SQVTM and CDR2 is ANQGSEA. The CDR3 has 14 residues. CDR3 sequence (DNA): TGCAGCGTTGAAAGGGGCACGAACACCGGGGAGCTGTTTTTT. Protein product: CSVERGTNTGELFF.

The CDR3: CASSLDRDTSTDTQYF. The CDR3 region has the DNA TGCGCCAGCAGCTTGGACAGAGATACTAGCACAGATACGCAGTATTTT. V and J are TRBV5-1 and TRBJ2-3; D is unresolved. V was pared by 0 bases and J by 0 bases, with 11 bases between. Germline CDR1 and CDR2: SGHRS and YFSETQ. This CDR3 has 16 amino acids.

This chain uses TRBV10-2 with TRBJ2-7; 14 nucleotides match TRBD2. The CDR3 totals 18 residues. The junction had 12 bases not matched to a gene; V was cut back by 2 bases and J by 6 bases. The germline CDR1 and CDR2 sequences are WSHSY and SAAADI. The CDR3, as DNA: TGCGCCAGCAGTGAGAGTTTGTGGACTAGCGGGGGGTCGGGCGAGCAGTACTTC. It specifies CASSESLWTSGGSGEQYF.

This clonotype was counted at least ten times. The chain combines TRBV7-2 with TRBJ1-5; unclear D gene. This CDR3 is 14 amino acids long. V was trimmed by 0 bases and J by 7 bases, leaving 10 bases between them. Per the germline V gene, CDR1 is SGHTA and CDR2 is FQGNSA. The CDR3 is CASSLARAGQPQHF. Here the CDR3 DNA reads TGTGCCAGCAGCTTAGCGCGGGCCGGACAGCCCCAGCATTTT.

A few counts support this clonotype. The V and J genes are TRBV4-3 and TRBJ2-4; TRBD1 matches at 8 bases. V was pared by 3 bases and J by 2 bases, with 12 bases of the junction left unmatched. Germline values: CDR1 LGHNA, CDR2 YSLEER. The CDR3 runs 18 residues. CDR3 protein: CASSQGPGQASTKNIQYF. The DNA of the CDR3 is TGCGCCAGCAGCCAGGGACCGGGACAGGCGTCAACCAAAAACATTCAGTACTTC.

This clonotype has more than one count but fewer than ten. The chain uses TRBV7-2 and TRBJ2-5; D gene unclear. Between the trimmed V and J ends, which lost 1 base and 4 bases, there was a span of 10 bases. Per germline, CDR1 SGHTA and CDR2 FQGNSA. The CDR3 contains 14 residues. CDR3: CASSLDRTRETQYF. The DNA for the CDR3 is TGTGCCAGCAGCTTAGACCGGACGCGAGAGACCCAGTACTTC. Filled out from reference TRBV7-2 and TRBJ2-5, the complete variable domain reads GAGVSQSPSNKVTEKGKDVELRCDPISGHTALYWYRQSLGQGLEFLIYFQGNSAPDKSGLPSDRFSAERTGGSVSTLTIQRTQQEDSAVYLCASSLDRTRETQYFGPGTRLLVL.

This clonotype was seen a handful of times. The chain carries TRBV19 and TRBJ2-7, with D unresolved. Trimming pared 3 bases from V and 3 bases from J, leaving 18 bases between. The CDR3 extends over 16 amino acids. Germline CDR1 and CDR2: LNHDA and SQIVND (reference sequence). CDR3 sequence reads: CASSIPAGGPGYEQYF. CDR3 sequence (DNA): TGTGCCAGTAGTATCCCCGCAGGTGGGCCCGGCTACGAGCAGTACTTC.

This clonotype was seen a few times. This chain uses TRBV20-1 with TRBJ1-3; 7 bases align to TRBD1. The CDR3 contains 15 residues. CDR1 DFQATT and CDR2 SNEGSKA come from the germline V gene (reference sequence). Trimming at V came to 6 bases and at J to 0 bases, leaving 8 bases not matched to a gene. CDR3 amino acids: CSAGGGGPSGNTIYF. The CDR3 DNA reads TGCAGTGCGGGGGGAGGGGGCCCCTCTGGAAACACCATATATTTT.

The sample holds a few counts of this clonotype. V and J are TRBV27 and TRBJ2-2; 14 nucleotides line up with TRBD2. CDR1 is MNHEY, CDR2 SMNVEV, per germline (reference sequence). V shed 8 bases and J 4 bases; nucleotides not matched to a gene: 15. The CDR3 totals 19 residues. The DNA for the CDR3 is TGTGCCAGCGCCCCGACCGGGACTAGCGGGAGTCGGGGCACCGGGGAGCTGTTTTTT. Its protein is CASAPTGTSGSRGTGELFF.

The chain links TRBV6-1 to TRBJ1-5; no clear D. Trimming took off 5 bases at V and 1 base at J, with 9 bases between the two ends. Germline CDR1 reads MNHNS; CDR2 reads SASEGT. The CDR3 extends over 14 amino acids. In DNA, the CDR3 is TGTGCCAGCAGTATGGACGGGAGCAATCAGCCCCAGCATTTT. Amino acids: CASSMDGSNQPQHF.

In its sample, this clonotype was seen a few times. The V gene is TRBV21-1, the J gene TRBJ1-1; the table's D call, TRBD1, was not checked against the DNA. TRBV21-1 has pseudogene status. CDR3 length: 16 residues. The CDR3 coding sequence is TGTGCCAGCAGCAGCCCGACAGGGGATTTGGACACTGAAGCTTTCTTT. Encoded protein: CASSSPTGDLDTEAFF.

This clonotype was recorded many times. The rearrangement links TRBV12-3 or TRBV12-4 to TRBJ1-2; 7 positions match TRBD1. The CDR3 spans 14 residues. With V trimmed by 5 bases and J by 5 bases, 8 bases remained unmatched. CDR3 in DNA: TGTGCCAGCAGTCGAAGGGGGCGCGGTTATGGCTACACCTTC. Translating gives CASSRRGRGYGYTF.